This TCR beta chain was profiled in a study of T cells in localized non-small cell lung cancer. Only in-frame clones appear in the TCRdb table, and some are missing; sequencing was by immunoSEQ multiplex PCR. This table has some 56,000 clones, roughly 88% appearing once. This sequence originates from a woman aged 40-70 years with stage I lung adenocarcinoma. The sequencing used peripheral blood, collected before any cancer treatment.

The CDR3 region is CASSKGGITEAFF. CDR3 bases: TGTGCCAGCAGCAAGGGGGGGATCACTGAAGCTTTCTTT. The rearrangement joins TRBV9 to TRBJ1-1; possibly TRBD1 for D (6 bases). Germline V CDR1 and CDR2: SGDLS, YYNGEE. The CDR3 totals 13 residues. With 4 bases removed from V and 4 bases from J, the gap between germline ends came to 11 bases.